The 7 T cell receptor beta chains in this list originate from one sample, sequenced in a study of T cells in Graves' hyperthyroidism and ophthalmopathy. Amplified TCR beta CDR3 regions came from RNA transcripts. An initial round of RT-PCR targeting the TCR CDR3 relied on the HTBI primer set. TCRdb redid the calling of the multiplex PCR reads with MiXCR, one entry per CDR3 protein. Of 400,000 to 600,000 distinct CDR3 sequences in the sample, less than 25% were seen once. Sequenced: blood. Every receptor here comes from a man between 18 and 29 years old with Graves' hyperthyroidism.

This clonotype came up a few times. CDR3 amino acids: CASSLRLDWYNSPLHF. The CDR3 DNA reads TGTGCCAGCAGTTTAAGGCTTGATTGGTATAATTCACCCCTCCACTTT. The chain uses TRBV27 and TRBJ1-6; D not certain. Germline assignment: CDR1 MNHEY and CDR2 SMNVEV (reference sequence). V shed 2 bases and J shed 4 bases, with 12 bases lying between them. The CDR3 totals 16 residues.

This clonotype appeared many times. V and J are TRBV15 and TRBJ1-5, with D unclear. The CDR3 has 12 residues. Trimming pared 0 bases from V and 4 bases from J, leaving 1 base between. Germline V lookup: CDR1 LNHNV, CDR2 YYDKDF (reference sequence). The CDR3 region is CATSRDNQPQHF. CDR3 sequence (DNA): TGTGCCACCAGCAGAGATAATCAGCCCCAGCATTTT.

The table lists this clonotype with a few counts. This chain's CDR3 is CASSLAEQGVVVGGYTF. The CDR3 nucleotides read TGCGCCAGCAGCTTGGCCGAGCAGGGGGTCGTCGTCGGGGGCTACACCTTC. The rearrangement joins TRBV5-1 to TRBJ1-2; TRBD1 matches 7 bases. The CDR3 consists of 17 residues. CDR1 is SGHRS and CDR2 is YFSETQ in the germline V gene. Trimming at V came to 0 bases and at J to 8 bases, leaving 16 bases not matched to a gene.

This clonotype was seen at least ten times. The chain has TRBV12-3 or TRBV12-4 and TRBJ2-7; 9 bases agree with TRBD1. This CDR3 spans 15 amino acids. V dropped 3 bases and J dropped 5; count of bases not matched to a gene: 8. This CDR3 is CASSLKGQGYHEQYF. In DNA form, the CDR3 reads TGTGCCAGCAGTTTGAAGGGACAGGGTTACCACGAGCAGTACTTC.

The sample holds a few counts of this clonotype. A much more abundant neighbour one base away suggests this may be a read error. The chain combines TRBV6-5 with TRBJ1-5; D is uncertain. Germline V gene sequence: CDR1 MNHEY, CDR2 SVGAGI. Trimming cost V 4 bases and J 4 bases, with 17 bases left between them. The CDR3 has 16 residues. The DNA for the CDR3 is TGTGCCAGCAGTTCCAGCGCGCTCGGGAGAAATCAGCCCCAGCATTTT. It specifies CASSSSALGRNQPQHF.

This clonotype was counted ten times or more. This chain joins TRBV12-3 or TRBV12-4 and TRBJ1-1; no reliable D call. V dropped 0 bases and J dropped 8 bases, with 13 bases sitting between them. This CDR3 is 14 amino acids long. CDR3 region: CASSLAHSTNEAFF. The CDR3 DNA reads TGTGCCAGCAGTTTAGCGCATTCCACTAACGAAGCTTTCTTT.

This clonotype came up many times. This chain links TRBV6-1 with TRBJ1-6; D not resolved. The ends were cut back, 0 bases at V and 9 bases at J, with 15 bases in the middle. CDR1 is MNHNS and CDR2 is SASEGT in the germline V gene. CDR3 length: 16 amino acids. The DNA for the CDR3 is TGTGCCAGCAGTGAAGCGCTTGGGCAGCCAGGTTCACCCCTCCACTTT. This sequence encodes CASSEALGQPGSPLHF.